This T cell receptor beta chain was recovered during a study of shared clonotypes between healthy human individuals. Trimming cost V 5 bases and J 8 bases, with 9 bases left between them. Germline values: CDR1 DFQATT, CDR2 SNEGSKA (reference sequence). CDR3 length: 10 residues. At deep level, the assay was performed. Clones were sequenced by immunoSEQ multiplex PCR, and TCRdb holds only the in-frame ones, with some missing. The sample has about 680,000 clones, less than 85% seen once. The rearrangement links TRBV20-1 to TRBJ1-1; D gene unclear. The TCR was taken from a woman aged 25 to 39 in good health. Sequenced input: memory CD4+ T cells sorted from blood. This sample's subset: CD45RA-negative fraction. The CDR3 sequence is CSAQWEEAFF. CDR3 coding DNA: TGCAGTGCTCAATGGGAGGAAGCTTTCTTT.